This entry lists 24 T cell receptor beta chains sequenced from one sample in a study of persistence of HIV-infected CD4 T cells. This was the immunoSEQ version 4 assay in survey mode. The assay was immunoSEQ multiplex PCR, and TCRdb's table has in-frame clones only and misses some. The table includes about 13,000 clones, approximately 71% detected once. The stimulus was lysate of CMV-infected fibroblasts, approximately 9.6 ug/mL. Responding CD4+ T cells were sorted by upregulation of both CD40 ligand and CD69. Antigens of these TCRs are unknown. This specimen was CD4+ T cells sorted from PBMCs after roughly 19-hour stimulation, taken from a patient who received antiretroviral therapy. The source of these receptors is an adult man with HIV who was CMV-seropositive.

J is TRBJ2-7 and V is TRBV6-1; no firm D call. This CDR3 region has 14 residues. V was pared by 1 base and J by 1 base, with 8 bases between. Per germline, CDR1 MNHNS and CDR2 SASEGT. CDR3 coding DNA: TGTGCCAGCAGTGAAGATGTCAGGTCCTACGAGCAGTACTTC. It specifies CASSEDVRSYEQYF.

The CDR3 sequence: CASSQVGSVSTKGNNEQFF. The DNA of the CDR3 is TGTGCCAGCAGCCAAGTAGGTAGCGTAAGCACCAAAGGCAACAATGAGCAGTTCTTC. The V call is TRBV4-2, the J call TRBJ2-1; a possible D gene is TRBD2 (5 bases). V lost 1 base and J lost 5, with 24 bases in between. Germline CDR1 LGHNA, CDR2 YNFKEQ. There are 19 residues in the CDR3.

The chain joins TRBV7-6 to TRBJ2-3; D ambiguous. V gave up 1 base and J gave up 2 bases, with 7 bases separating them. The CDR3 totals 14 residues. Germline CDR1 SGHVS, CDR2 FNYEAQ. The CDR3, as DNA: TGTGCCAGCAGCTTAGACCAAACCACAGATACGCAGTATTTT. Protein product: CASSLDQTTDTQYF. Based on the CDR3 plus reference TRBV7-6 and TRBJ2-3, the full variable domain is GAGVSQSPRYKVTKRGQDVALRCDPISGHVSLYWYRQALGQGPEFLTYFNYEAQQDKSGLPNDRFSAERPEGSISTLTIQRTEQRDSAMYRCASSLDQTTDTQYFGPGTRLTVL.

This clone is medium-sized by share. This chain joins TRBV28 and TRBJ2-2; TRBD1 matches 7 bases. Germline V gene data show CDR1 as MDHEN and CDR2 as SYDVKM. This CDR3 is 15 amino acids long. With 2 bases clipped from V and 4 bases from J, the junction kept 4 bases outside the gene matches. The CDR3 bases are TGTGCCAGCAGTTTAGGGACAGTTGGCACCGGGGAGCTGTTTTTT. It encodes CASSLGTVGTGELFF.

This rearrangement joins TRBV11-3 to TRBJ2-3, with D unclear. This CDR3 has 12 residues. Germline values: CDR1 SGHNT, CDR2 YENEEA. Trimming removed 5 bases from V and 3 bases from J, with 6 bases in between. The chain's CDR3 is CASSPGTDTQYF. The CDR3 region has the DNA TGTGCCAGCAGCCCCGGGACAGATACGCAGTATTTT.

CDR3 nucleotide sequence: TGTGCCAGCAGCACCCGACCCGGGGGGGGCGGGGAGCTGTTTTTT. This sequence encodes CASSTRPGGGGELFF. The genes are TRBV7-7 and TRBJ2-2; 8 bases are shared with TRBD2. Germline V lookup: CDR1 SSHAT, CDR2 FNYEAQ (reference sequence). The length of the CDR3 is 15 residues. V gave up 5 bases and J gave up 7 bases; unmatched junction bases: 9.

The CDR3 loop is CASSSGASSGGADTQYF. CDR3 DNA sequence: TGTGCCAGCAGCTCTGGGGCCTCTAGCGGGGGGGCAGATACGCAGTATTTT. V usage is TRBV11-3 and J usage is TRBJ2-3; 12 nucleotides align to TRBD2. CDR3 length: 17 residues. From germline, CDR1 is SGHNT and CDR2 YENEEA. The V gene end was trimmed by 4 bases and the J gene end by 4 bases; junction bases not matched to a gene: 9.

The chain uses TRBV18 and TRBJ1-5; no clear D gene. Germline V gene data show CDR1 as KGHSH and CDR2 as LQKENI. There are 13 residues in the CDR3. V was shortened by 1 base and J by 6 bases, with 7 bases between the two germline ends. Written as DNA, the CDR3 is TGTGCCAGCTCACCACACAAGGGTCAGCCCCAGCATTTT. Protein: CASSPHKGQPQHF. The entire variable domain, with the rest obtained from reference TRBV18 and TRBJ1-5, is as follows: NAGVMQNPRHLVRRRGQEARLRCSPMKGHSHVYWYRQLPEEGLKFMVYLQKENIIDESGMPKERFSAEFPKEGPSILRIQQVVRGDSAAYFCASSPHKGQPQHFGDGTRLSIL.

The genes are TRBV20-1 and TRBJ2-3; D call uncertain. The germline V gene has CDR1 DFQATT and CDR2 SNEGSKA (reference sequence). The length of the CDR3 is 11 residues. The germline V and J ends were trimmed by 5 bases and 2 bases, with 5 bases remaining between them. The CDR3 sequence is CSAPFTDTQYF. In DNA, the CDR3 is TGCAGTGCTCCCTTCACAGATACGCAGTATTTT.

In this sample, this clone turned up once. The rearrangement links TRBV30 to TRBJ2-5, with 13 bases lining up with TRBD2. The CDR3 runs to 14 residues. Trimming cost V 5 bases and J 5 bases; bases outside gene matches: 5. The germline gives CDR1 GTSNPN, CDR2 SVGIG (reference sequence). DNA of the CDR3: TGTGCCTGGTCGACTAGCGGGGGGCTGGAGACCCAGTACTTC. Translating it yields CAWSTSGGLETQYF.

V is TRBV7-2 and J is TRBJ2-7; 12 bases are a match to TRBD2. Germline V gives CDR1 SGHTA, CDR2 FQGNSA. The CDR3 is 13 amino acids. Unmatched junction bases numbered 3, after V lost 5 bases and J lost 7 bases. CDR3 in amino acids: CASSIGLAGEQYF. The CDR3 nucleotides read TGTGCCAGCAGCATTGGACTAGCGGGGGAGCAGTACTTC.

In this sample, this clone turned up a few times. This chain joins TRBV19 and TRBJ2-5; D possibly corresponds to TRBD2 (6 bases). Between the trimmed V and J ends, which lost 3 bases and 5 bases, there was a span of 13 bases. CDR3 length: 14 residues. Germline CDR1 is LNHDA and CDR2 is SQIVND (reference sequence). CDR3 loop: CASSIPGSGETQYF. CDR3 coding DNA: TGTGCCAGTAGTATTCCGGGCAGCGGGGAGACCCAGTACTTC.

The chain employs TRBV4-2 and TRBJ2-7, with D perhaps matching TRBD2 (6 bases). V lost 3 bases to trimming and J lost 2 bases, with 14 bases between them. The length of the CDR3 is 15 residues. Germline loops: CDR1 LGHNA, CDR2 YNFKEQ. In DNA form, the CDR3 reads TGTGCCAGCAGCCAGGAGGGACGGATAACCTACGAGCAGTACTTC. Translating gives CASSQEGRITYEQYF.

This clone has just a few counts. The chain links TRBV19 to TRBJ1-6; TRBD1 is a possible D gene (5 bases). CDR1 is LNHDA and CDR2 is SQIVND in the germline V gene (reference sequence). The CDR3 has 16 residues. V lost 1 base to trimming and J lost 6 bases, with 13 bases between them. The CDR3 region is CASSIAAAGGNSPLHF. In DNA, the CDR3 is TGTGCCAGTAGTATAGCGGCGGCGGGGGGTAATTCACCCCTCCACTTT.

This clone was counted only a few times. The rearrangement joins TRBV19 to TRBJ1-6; D is ambiguous. The length of the CDR3 is 11 residues. Germline V lookup: CDR1 LNHDA, CDR2 SQIVND (reference sequence). The V end lost 5 bases, the J end lost 7 bases, and 3 bases lay between the germline ends. CDR3 residues: CASSQNSPLHF. CDR3 DNA sequence: TGTGCCAGTAGTCAAAATTCACCCCTCCACTTT.

The V and J genes are TRBV28 and TRBJ1-2; D may be TRBD1 (6 bases). The CDR3 consists of 14 residues. V shed 7 bases and J shed 4 bases, with 16 bases lying between them. Germline CDR1 reads MDHEN; CDR2 reads SYDVKM. CDR3 coding DNA: TGTGCCAGCAAGACATCGGGGGCGGGCTATGGCTACACCTTC. It translates to CASKTSGAGYGYTF.

The chain is built from TRBV19 and TRBJ2-3; tentatively, D is TRBD1 (5 bases). The CDR3 is 16 amino acids. Germline loops: CDR1 LNHDA, CDR2 SQIVND (reference sequence). V lost 0 bases and J lost 1, with 11 bases in between. CDR3 in amino acids: CASSIDQGRGTDTQYF. Written as DNA, the CDR3 is TGTGCCAGTAGTATAGATCAAGGCAGGGGCACAGATACGCAGTATTTT. The full variable domain, its missing parts supplied by reference TRBV19 and TRBJ2-3, is DGGITQSPKYLFRKEGQNVTLSCEQNLNHDAMYWYRQDPGQGLRLIYYSQIVNDFQKGDIAEGYSVSREKKESFPLTVTSAQKNPTAFYLCASSIDQGRGTDTQYFGPGTRLTVL.

This clone was counted a few times. V usage is TRBV20-1 and J usage is TRBJ2-1; D call uncertain. Germline V gene data show CDR1 as DFQATT and CDR2 as SNEGSKA (reference sequence). The length of the CDR3 is 11 residues. V lost 6 bases and J lost 12, with 15 bases in between. CDR3 sequence: CSAPVRLGQFF. The CDR3 bases are TGCAGTGCGCCGGTACGGCTAGGGCAGTTCTTC.

The chain joins TRBV3-1 (or the pseudogene TRBV3-2) to TRBJ1-3, with a tentative D call TRBD1 (5 bases). The CDR3 runs 13 residues. V shed 4 bases and J shed 3 bases, with 7 bases lying between them. CDR1 LGHDT and CDR2 YNNKEL come from the germline V gene (reference sequence). The CDR3 protein is CASSPRVGNTIYF. CDR3 DNA: TGTGCCAGCAGCCCCAGGGTTGGAAACACCATATATTTT.

The V gene is TRBV18, the J gene TRBJ2-7, with D possibly matching TRBD1 (6 bases). The CDR3 consists of 13 residues. The V end was cut by 4 bases, the J end by 6 bases, with 13 bases between. The germline CDR1 and CDR2 sequences are KGHSH and LQKENI. CDR3 amino acids: CASSRNRESEQYF. The CDR3 coding sequence is TGTGCCAGCTCACGAAACAGGGAAAGCGAGCAGTACTTC. Using reference TRBV18 and TRBJ2-7 for the parts outside the CDR3, the full variable domain is NAGVMQNPRHLVRRRGQEARLRCSPMKGHSHVYWYRQLPEEGLKFMVYLQKENIIDESGMPKERFSAEFPKEGPSILRIQQVVRGDSAAYFCASSRNRESEQYFGPGTRLTVT.

The chain carries TRBV7-3 and TRBJ2-1; TRBD1 might be the D (5 bases). The CDR3 has 13 residues. Germline CDR1 reads SGHTA; CDR2 reads FQGTGA. V lost 2 bases, J lost 9 bases, and 11 bases lay in between. The CDR3 coding sequence is TGTGCCAGCAGCTTATTAGGGGTGGGTGAGCAGTTCTTC. This translates into CASSLLGVGEQFF.

The chain uses TRBV7-8 and TRBJ2-1, with 8 positions matching TRBD2. CDR3 length: 15 amino acids. CDR1 SGHVS and CDR2 FQNEAQ come from the germline V gene. Germline trimming cut 2 bases from V and 4 bases from J; bases unmatched to any gene: 4. CDR3 amino acids: CASSLTSGRYNEQFF. CDR3 bases: TGTGCCAGCAGCTTAACTAGCGGCCGATACAATGAGCAGTTCTTC.

V is TRBV7-9 and J is TRBJ1-4; D is undetermined. Germline values: CDR1 SEHNR, CDR2 FQNEAQ (reference sequence). This CDR3 has 17 amino acids. V was trimmed by 3 bases and J by 3 bases, leaving 17 bases between them. The CDR3 sequence is CASSFSSLEGANEKLFF. As DNA, the CDR3 is TGTGCCAGCAGCTTCTCGTCTCTAGAAGGTGCTAATGAAAAACTGTTTTTT.

The chain links TRBV2 to TRBJ1-1; 8 bases fit TRBD1. The V and J ends lost 5 bases and 4 bases, in that order; junction bases with no gene match: 6. The CDR3 consists of 14 residues. CDR1 and CDR2 (germline): SNHLY, FYNNEI. Here the CDR3 DNA reads TGTGCCAGCAGTCGAACAGGGGGACTCACTGAAGCTTTCTTT. Its protein is CASSRTGGLTEAFF.